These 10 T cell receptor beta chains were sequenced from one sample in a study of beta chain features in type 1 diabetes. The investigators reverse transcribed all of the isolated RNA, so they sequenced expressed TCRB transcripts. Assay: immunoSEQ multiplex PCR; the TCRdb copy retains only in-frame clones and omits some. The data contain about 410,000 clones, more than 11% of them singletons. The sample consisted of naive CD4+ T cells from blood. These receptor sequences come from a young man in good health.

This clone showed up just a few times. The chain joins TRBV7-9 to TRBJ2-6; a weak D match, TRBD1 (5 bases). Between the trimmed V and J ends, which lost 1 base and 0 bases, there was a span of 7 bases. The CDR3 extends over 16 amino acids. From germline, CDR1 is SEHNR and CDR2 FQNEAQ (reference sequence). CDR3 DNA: TGTGCCAGCAGCTTAGGGGGCATCTCTGGGGCCAACGTCCTGACTTTC. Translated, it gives CASSLGGISGANVLTF.

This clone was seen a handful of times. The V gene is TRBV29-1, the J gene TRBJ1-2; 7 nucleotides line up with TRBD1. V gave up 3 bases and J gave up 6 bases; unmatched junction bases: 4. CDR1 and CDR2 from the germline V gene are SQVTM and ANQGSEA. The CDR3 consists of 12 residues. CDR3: CSVDKGADGYTF. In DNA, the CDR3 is TGCAGCGTTGATAAGGGGGCTGATGGCTACACCTTC. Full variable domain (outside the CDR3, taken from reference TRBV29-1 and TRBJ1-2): SAVISQKPSRDICQRGTSLTIQCQVDSQVTMMFWYRQQPGQSLTLIATANQGSEATYESGFVIDKFPISRPNLTFSTLTVSNMSPEDSSIYLCSVDKGADGYTFGSGTRLTVV.

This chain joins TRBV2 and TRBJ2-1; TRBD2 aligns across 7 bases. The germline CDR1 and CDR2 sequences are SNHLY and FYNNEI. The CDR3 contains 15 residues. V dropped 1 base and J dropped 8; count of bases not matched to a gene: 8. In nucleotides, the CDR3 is TGTGCCAGCAGTGAAGATAGCGGGTCGTCGTATGAGCAGTTCTTC. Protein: CASSEDSGSSYEQFF. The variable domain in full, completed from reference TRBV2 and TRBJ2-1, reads EPEVTQTPSHQVTQMGQEVILRCVPISNHLYFYWYRQILGQKVEFLVSFYNNEISEKSEIFDDQFSVERPDGSNFTLKIRSTKLEDSAMYFCASSEDSGSSYEQFFGPGTRLTVL.

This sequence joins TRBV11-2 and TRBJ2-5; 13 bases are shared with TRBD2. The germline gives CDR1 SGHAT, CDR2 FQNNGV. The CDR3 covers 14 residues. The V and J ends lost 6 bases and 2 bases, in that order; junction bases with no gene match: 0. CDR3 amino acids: CASRLAGGQETQYF. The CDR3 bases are TGTGCCAGCAGACTAGCGGGAGGGCAAGAGACCCAGTACTTC.

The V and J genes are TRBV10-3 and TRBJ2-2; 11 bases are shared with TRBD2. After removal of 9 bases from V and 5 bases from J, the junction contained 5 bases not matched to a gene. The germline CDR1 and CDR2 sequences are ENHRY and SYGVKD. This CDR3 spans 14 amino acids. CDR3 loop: CAIPGLAATGELFF. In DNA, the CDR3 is TGTGCCATTCCGGGACTAGCGGCAACCGGGGAGCTGTTTTTT.

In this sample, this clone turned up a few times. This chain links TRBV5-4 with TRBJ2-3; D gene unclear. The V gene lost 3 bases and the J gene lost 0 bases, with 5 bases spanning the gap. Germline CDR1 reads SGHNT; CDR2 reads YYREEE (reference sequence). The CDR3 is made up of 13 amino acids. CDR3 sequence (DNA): TGTGCCAGCAGCTCCATCAGCACAGATACGCAGTATTTT. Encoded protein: CASSSISTDTQYF.

CDR3 protein: CASSIRDSTTDTQYF. CDR3 nucleotides: TGCGCCAGCAGCATCCGGGACAGTACCACAGATACGCAGTATTTT. The gene calls are TRBV5-1 and TRBJ2-3, with 7 bases matching TRBD1. Germline V gene sequence: CDR1 SGHRS, CDR2 YFSETQ. This CDR3 has 15 amino acids. Trimming at V came to 4 bases and at J to 2 bases, leaving 7 bases not matched to a gene.

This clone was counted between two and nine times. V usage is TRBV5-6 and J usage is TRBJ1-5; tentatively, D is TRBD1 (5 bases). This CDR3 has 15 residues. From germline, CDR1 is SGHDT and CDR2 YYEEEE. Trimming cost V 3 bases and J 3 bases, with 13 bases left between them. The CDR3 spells CASSYKGTYNQPQHF. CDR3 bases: TGTGCCAGCAGCTACAAGGGGACCTACAATCAGCCCCAGCATTTT.

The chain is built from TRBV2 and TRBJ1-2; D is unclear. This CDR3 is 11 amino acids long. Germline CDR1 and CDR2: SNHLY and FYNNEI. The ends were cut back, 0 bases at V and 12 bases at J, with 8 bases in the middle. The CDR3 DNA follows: TGTGCCAGCAGTGAAGCGCGAGGACACACCTTC. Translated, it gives CASSEARGHTF.

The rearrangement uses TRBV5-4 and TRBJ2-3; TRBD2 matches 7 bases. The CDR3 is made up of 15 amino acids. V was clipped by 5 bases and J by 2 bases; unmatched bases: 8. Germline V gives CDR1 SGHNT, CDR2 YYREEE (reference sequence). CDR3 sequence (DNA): TGTGCCAGCAGGATTCAGCGGGGCCTCACAGATACGCAGTATTTT. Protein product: CASRIQRGLTDTQYF.